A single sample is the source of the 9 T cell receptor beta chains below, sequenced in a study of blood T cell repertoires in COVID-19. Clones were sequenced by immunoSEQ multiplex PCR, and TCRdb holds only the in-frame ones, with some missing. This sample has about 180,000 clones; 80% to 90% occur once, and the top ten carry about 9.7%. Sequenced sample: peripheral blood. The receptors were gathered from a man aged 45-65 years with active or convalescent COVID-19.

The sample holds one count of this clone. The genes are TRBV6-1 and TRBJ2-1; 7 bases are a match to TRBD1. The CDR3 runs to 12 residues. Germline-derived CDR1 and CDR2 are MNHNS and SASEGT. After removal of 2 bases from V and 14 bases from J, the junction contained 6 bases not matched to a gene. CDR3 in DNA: TGTGCCAGCAGTGAAATGTGGGGACAGAAGTTCTTC. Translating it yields CASSEMWGQKFF.

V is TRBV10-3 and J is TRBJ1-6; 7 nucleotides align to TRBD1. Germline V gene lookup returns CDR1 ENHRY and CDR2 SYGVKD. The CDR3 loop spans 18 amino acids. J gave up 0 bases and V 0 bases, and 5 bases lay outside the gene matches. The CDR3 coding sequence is TGTGCCATCAGTGAGTCCCTGGACAGGAGCTCCTATAATTCACCCCTCCACTTT. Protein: CAISESLDRSSYNSPLHF.

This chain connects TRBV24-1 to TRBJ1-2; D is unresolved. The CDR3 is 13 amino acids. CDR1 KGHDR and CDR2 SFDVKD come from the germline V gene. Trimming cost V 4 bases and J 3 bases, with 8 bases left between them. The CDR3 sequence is CATSDTAYYGYTF. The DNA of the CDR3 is TGTGCCACCAGTGACACAGCCTACTATGGCTACACCTTC.

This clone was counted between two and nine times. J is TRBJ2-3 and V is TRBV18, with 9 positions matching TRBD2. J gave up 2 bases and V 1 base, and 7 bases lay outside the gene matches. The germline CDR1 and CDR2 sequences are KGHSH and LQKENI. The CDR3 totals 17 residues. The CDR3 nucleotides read TGTGCCAGCTCACCACTGTACAGCGGGAGGAACACAGATACGCAGTATTTT. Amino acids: CASSPLYSGRNTDTQYF.

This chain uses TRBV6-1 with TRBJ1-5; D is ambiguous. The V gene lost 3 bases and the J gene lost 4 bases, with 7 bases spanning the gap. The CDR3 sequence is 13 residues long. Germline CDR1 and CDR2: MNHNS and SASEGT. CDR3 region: CASSDNMNQPQHF. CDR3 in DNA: TGTGCCAGCAGTGACAACATGAATCAGCCCCAGCATTTT.

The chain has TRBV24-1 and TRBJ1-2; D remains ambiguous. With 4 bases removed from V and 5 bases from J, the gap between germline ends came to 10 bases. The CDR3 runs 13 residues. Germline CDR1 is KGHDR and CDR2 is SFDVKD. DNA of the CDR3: TGTGCCACCAGTGAGAGGGAGCCTTATGGCTACACCTTC. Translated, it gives CATSEREPYGYTF.

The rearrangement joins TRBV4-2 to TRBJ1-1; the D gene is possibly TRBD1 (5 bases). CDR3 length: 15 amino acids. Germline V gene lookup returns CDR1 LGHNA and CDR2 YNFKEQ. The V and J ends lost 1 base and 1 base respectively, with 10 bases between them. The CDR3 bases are TGTGCCAGCAGCCAAGCCCAGGGAAAGAACACTGAAGCTTTCTTT. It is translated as CASSQAQGKNTEAFF.

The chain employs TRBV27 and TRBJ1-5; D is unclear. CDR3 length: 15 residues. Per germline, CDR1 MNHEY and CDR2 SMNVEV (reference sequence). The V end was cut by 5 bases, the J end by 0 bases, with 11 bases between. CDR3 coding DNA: TGTGCCAGCAGTACCACAGTCCTTAGCAATCAGCCCCAGCATTTT. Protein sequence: CASSTTVLSNQPQHF.

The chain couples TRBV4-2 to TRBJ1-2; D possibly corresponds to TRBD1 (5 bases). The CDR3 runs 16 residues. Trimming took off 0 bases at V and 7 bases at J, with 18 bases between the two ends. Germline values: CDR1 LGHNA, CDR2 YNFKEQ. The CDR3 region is CASSQDGSRGLGGYTF. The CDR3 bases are TGTGCCAGCAGCCAAGATGGTTCCCGGGGGTTAGGTGGCTACACCTTC.